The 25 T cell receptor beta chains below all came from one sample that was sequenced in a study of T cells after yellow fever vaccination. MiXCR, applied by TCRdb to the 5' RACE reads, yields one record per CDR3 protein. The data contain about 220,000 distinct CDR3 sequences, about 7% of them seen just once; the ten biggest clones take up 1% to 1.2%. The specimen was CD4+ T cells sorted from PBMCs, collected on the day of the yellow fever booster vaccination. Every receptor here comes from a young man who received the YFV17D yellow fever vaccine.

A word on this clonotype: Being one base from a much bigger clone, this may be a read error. CDR3 DNA: TGCAGCGTTCGGGGGCTATGGCGCGAGCAGTTCTTC. This sequence encodes CSVRGLWREQFF. V and J are TRBV29-1 and TRBJ2-1, with D perhaps given as TRBD1 or TRBD2 (6 bases each). The CDR3 covers 12 residues. V gave up 5 bases and J gave up 10 bases, with 15 bases separating them. Germline CDR1 reads SQVTM; CDR2 reads ANQGSEA.

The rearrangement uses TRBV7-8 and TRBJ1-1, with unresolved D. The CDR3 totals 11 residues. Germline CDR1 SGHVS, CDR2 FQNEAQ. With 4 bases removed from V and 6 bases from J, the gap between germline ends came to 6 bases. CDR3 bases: TGTGCCAGCAGCTCCACCCCTGAAGCTTTCTTT. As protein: CASSSTPEAFF.

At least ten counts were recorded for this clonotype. In DNA, the CDR3 is TGTGCCAGCAGCTTATCTGGGACAGATACGCAGTATTTT. As protein: CASSLSGTDTQYF. V gene TRBV7-9 combines with J gene TRBJ2-3, with D unresolved. This CDR3 region has 13 residues. Trimming took off 2 bases at V and 3 bases at J, with 6 bases between the two ends. Germline CDR1 is SEHNR and CDR2 is FQNEAQ (reference sequence).

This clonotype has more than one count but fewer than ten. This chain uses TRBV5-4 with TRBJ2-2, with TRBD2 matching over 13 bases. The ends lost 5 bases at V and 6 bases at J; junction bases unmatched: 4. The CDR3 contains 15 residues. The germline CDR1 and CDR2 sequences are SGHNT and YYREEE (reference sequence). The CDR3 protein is CASSPTSGRSGELFF. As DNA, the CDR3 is TGTGCCAGCAGTCCGACTAGCGGGAGGTCCGGGGAGCTGTTTTTT.

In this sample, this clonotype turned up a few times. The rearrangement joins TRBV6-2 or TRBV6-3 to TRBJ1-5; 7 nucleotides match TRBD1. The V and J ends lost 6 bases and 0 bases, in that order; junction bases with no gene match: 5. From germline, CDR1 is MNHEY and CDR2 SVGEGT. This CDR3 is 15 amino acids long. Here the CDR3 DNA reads TGTGCCAGCAGAGGACAGGCGACTAGCAATCAGCCCCAGCATTTT. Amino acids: CASRGQATSNQPQHF.

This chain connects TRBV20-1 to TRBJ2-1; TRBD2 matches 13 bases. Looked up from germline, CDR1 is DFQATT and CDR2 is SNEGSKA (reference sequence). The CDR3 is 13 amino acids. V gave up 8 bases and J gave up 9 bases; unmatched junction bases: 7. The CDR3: CSKQTSGRTEQFF. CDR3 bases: TGCAGTAAACAGACTAGCGGGAGGACTGAGCAGTTCTTC.

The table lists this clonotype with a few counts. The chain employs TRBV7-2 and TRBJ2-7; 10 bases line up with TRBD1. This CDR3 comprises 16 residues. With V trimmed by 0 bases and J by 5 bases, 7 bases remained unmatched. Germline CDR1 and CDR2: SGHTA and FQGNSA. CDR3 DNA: TGTGCCAGCAGCTTAGCACCCGGGACAGGGGACCACGAGCAGTACTTC. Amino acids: CASSLAPGTGDHEQYF.

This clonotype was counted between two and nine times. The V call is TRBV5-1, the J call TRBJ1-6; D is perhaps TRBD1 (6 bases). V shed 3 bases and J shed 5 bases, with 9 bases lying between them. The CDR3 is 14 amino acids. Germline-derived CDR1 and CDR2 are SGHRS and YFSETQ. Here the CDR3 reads CASSSDRNNSPLHF. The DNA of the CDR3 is TGCGCCAGCAGCTCCGACAGGAATAATTCACCCCTCCACTTT.

This chain's CDR3 is CATSRAGVSSYEQYF. In DNA form, the CDR3 reads TGTGCCACCAGCAGAGCAGGCGTTTCTTCCTACGAGCAGTACTTC. The gene calls are TRBV15 and TRBJ2-7; D uncertain. Germline loops: CDR1 LNHNV, CDR2 YYDKDF (reference sequence). There are 15 residues in the CDR3. The germline V and J ends were trimmed by 1 base and 1 base, with 11 bases remaining between them.

The CDR3 here is CASSQSGLAGYNEQFF. CDR3 in DNA: TGTGCCAGCAGCCAGTCGGGACTAGCGGGATACAATGAGCAGTTCTTC. The chain links TRBV4-2 to TRBJ2-1; 13 bases are shared with TRBD2. V was clipped by 3 bases and J by 4 bases; unmatched bases: 3. From germline, CDR1 is LGHNA and CDR2 YNFKEQ. The CDR3 is 16 amino acids.

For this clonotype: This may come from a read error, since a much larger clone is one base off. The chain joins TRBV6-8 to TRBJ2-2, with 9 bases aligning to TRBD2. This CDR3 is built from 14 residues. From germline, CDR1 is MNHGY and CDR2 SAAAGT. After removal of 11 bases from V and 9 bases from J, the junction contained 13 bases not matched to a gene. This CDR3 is CAGTSGPHGRELFF. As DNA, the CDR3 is TGTGCCGGTACTAGCGGGCCCCATGGCCGGGAGCTGTTTTTT.

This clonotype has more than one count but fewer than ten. The CDR3 DNA is TGTGCCAGCAGCCAGTCTGCGAGCGGGGCAGAGACCCAGTACTTC. Translation: CASSQSASGAETQYF. The genes are TRBV3-1 and TRBJ2-5, with 7 positions matching TRBD2. CDR3 length: 15 residues. Germline V CDR1 and CDR2: LGHDT, YNNKEL (reference sequence). Losses at the gene ends were 3 bases for V and 4 bases for J; bases not matched to a gene: 8.

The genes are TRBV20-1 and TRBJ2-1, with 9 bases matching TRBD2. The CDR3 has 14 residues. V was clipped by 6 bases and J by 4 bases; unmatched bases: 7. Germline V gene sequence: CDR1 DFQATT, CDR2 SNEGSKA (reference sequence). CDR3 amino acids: CSATGAGGYNEQFF. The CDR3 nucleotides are TGCAGTGCCACGGGGGCGGGAGGGTACAATGAGCAGTTCTTC.

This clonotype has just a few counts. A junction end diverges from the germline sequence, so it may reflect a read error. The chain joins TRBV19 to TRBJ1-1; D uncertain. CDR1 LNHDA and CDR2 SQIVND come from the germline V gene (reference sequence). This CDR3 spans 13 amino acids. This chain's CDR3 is CASSIEETSLRNF. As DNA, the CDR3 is TGTGCCAGTAGTATAGAGGAGACATCACTGCGAAACTTT.

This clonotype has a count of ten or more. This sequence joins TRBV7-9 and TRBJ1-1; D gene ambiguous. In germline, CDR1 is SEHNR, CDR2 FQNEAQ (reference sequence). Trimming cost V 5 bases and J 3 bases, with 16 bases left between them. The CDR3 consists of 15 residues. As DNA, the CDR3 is TGTGCCAGCAGCCCAGATGCGGATTTGGACACTGAAGCTTTCTTT. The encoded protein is CASSPDADLDTEAFF.

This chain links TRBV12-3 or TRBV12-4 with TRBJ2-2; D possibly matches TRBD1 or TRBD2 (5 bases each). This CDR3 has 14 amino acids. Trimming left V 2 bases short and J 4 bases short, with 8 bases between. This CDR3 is CASSLSGTTGELFF. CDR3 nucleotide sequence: TGTGCCAGCAGTTTATCCGGGACCACCGGGGAGCTGTTTTTT.

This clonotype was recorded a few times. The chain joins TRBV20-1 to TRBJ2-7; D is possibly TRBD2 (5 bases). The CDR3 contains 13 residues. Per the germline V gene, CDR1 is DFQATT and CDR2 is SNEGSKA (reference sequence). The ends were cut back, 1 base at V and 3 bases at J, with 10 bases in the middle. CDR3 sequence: CSARAPSSYEQYF. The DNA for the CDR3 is TGCAGTGCTAGAGCCCCTAGCAGCTACGAGCAGTACTTC.

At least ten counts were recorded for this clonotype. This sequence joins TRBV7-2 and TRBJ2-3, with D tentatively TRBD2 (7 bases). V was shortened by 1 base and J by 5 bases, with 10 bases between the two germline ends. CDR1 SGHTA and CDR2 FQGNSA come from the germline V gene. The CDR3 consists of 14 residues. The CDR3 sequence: CASSLVGGGDTQYF. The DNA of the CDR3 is TGTGCCAGCAGCTTAGTAGGGGGGGGAGATACGCAGTATTTT. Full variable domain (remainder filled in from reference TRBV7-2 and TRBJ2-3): GAGVSQSPSNKVTEKGKDVELRCDPISGHTALYWYRQSLGQGLEFLIYFQGNSAPDKSGLPSDRFSAERTGGSVSTLTIQRTQQEDSAVYLCASSLVGGGDTQYFGPGTRLTVL.

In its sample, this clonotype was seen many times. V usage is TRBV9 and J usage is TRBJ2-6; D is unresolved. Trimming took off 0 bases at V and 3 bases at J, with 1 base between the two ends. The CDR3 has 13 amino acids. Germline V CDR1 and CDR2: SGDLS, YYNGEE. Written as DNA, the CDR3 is TGTGCCAGCAGCGTAGATGGGGCCAACGTCCTGACTTTC. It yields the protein CASSVDGANVLTF.

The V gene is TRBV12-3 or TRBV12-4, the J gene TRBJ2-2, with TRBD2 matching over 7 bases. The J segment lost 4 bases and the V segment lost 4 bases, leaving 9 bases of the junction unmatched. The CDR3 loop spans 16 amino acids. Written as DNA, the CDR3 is TGTGCCAGCAGTTCCCTAACGGGAGGCTCCACCGGGGAGCTGTTTTTT. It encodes CASSSLTGGSTGELFF.

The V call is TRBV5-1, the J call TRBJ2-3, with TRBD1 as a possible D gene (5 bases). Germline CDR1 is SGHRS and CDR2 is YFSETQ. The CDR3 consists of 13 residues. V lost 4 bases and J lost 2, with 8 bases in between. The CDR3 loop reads CASSPDNTDTQYF. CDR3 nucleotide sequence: TGCGCCAGCAGCCCGGACAACACAGATACGCAGTATTTT. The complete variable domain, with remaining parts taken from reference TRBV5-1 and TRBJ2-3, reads KAGVTQTPRYLIKTRGQQVTLSCSPISGHRSVSWYQQTPGQGLQFLFEYFSETQRNKGNFPGRFSGRQFSNSRSEMNVSTLELGDSALYLCASSPDNTDTQYFGPGTRLTVL.

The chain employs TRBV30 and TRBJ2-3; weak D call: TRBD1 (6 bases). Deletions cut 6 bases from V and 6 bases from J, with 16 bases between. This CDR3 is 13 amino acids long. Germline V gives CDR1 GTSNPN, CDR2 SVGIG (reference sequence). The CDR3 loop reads CACAGQFGDTQYF. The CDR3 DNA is TGTGCCTGCGCCGGACAGTTTGGGGATACGCAGTATTTT.

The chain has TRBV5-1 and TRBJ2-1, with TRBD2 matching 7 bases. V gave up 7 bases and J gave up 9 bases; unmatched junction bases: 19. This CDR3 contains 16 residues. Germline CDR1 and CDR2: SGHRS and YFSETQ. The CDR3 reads CASGNPSGPPPSEQFF. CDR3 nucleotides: TGCGCCAGCGGCAACCCTAGCGGCCCTCCCCCAAGTGAGCAGTTCTTC.

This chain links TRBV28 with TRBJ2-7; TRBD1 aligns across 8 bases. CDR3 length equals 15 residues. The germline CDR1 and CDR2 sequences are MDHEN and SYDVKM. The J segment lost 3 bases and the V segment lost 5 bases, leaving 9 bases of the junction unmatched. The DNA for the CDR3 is TGTGCCAGCAGTCCCCCCCCGACAGGGGACTACGAGCAGTACTTC. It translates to CASSPPPTGDYEQYF.

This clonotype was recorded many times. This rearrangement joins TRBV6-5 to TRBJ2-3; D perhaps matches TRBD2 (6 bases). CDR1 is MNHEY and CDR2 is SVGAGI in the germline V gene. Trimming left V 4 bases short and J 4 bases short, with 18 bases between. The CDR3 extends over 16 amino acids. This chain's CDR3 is CASSLAGIPGSDTQYF. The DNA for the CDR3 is TGTGCCAGCAGTTTGGCGGGGATCCCAGGGTCAGATACGCAGTATTTT.